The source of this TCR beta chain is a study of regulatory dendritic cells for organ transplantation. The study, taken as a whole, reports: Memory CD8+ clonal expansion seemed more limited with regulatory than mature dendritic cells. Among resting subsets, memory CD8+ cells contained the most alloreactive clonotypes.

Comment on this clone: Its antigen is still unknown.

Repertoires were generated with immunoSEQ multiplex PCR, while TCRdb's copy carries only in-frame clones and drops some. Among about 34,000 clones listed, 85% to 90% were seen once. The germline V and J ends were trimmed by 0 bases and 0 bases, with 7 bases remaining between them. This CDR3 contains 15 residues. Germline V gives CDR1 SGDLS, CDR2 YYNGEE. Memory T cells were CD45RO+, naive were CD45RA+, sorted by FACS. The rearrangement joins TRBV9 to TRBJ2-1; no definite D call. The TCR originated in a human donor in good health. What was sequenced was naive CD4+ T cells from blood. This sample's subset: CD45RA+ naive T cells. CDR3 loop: CASSVAVSSYNEQFF. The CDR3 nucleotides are TGTGCCAGCAGCGTAGCAGTAAGCTCCTACAATGAGCAGTTCTTC.